The 26 T cell receptor beta chains below were found in one sample sequenced in a study of T cell responses to AZD1222 COVID-19 vaccine. TCRdb keeps only in-frame clones here, not all; method: immunoSEQ multiplex PCR. Seen here are about 49,000 clones, about 80% observed once, and the top ten hold approximately 6.3%. The material sequenced was peripheral blood, taken on day 0 of AZD1222 vaccination. The receptors originated from an adult in good health.

V and J are TRBV25-1 and TRBJ2-2; 10 nucleotides align to TRBD1. CDR1 MGHDK and CDR2 SYGVNS come from the germline V gene. The V segment lost 4 bases and the J segment 4 bases; nucleotides outside the gene matches: 9. The CDR3 covers 17 residues. CDR3 region: CASSAGQGFGSTGELFF. The CDR3 nucleotides are TGTGCCAGCAGTGCGGGACAGGGGTTCGGGAGCACCGGGGAGCTGTTTTTT.

The chain carries TRBV9 and TRBJ1-4, with TRBD1 matching 9 bases. Germline trimming cut 3 bases from V and 13 bases from J; bases unmatched to any gene: 13. The CDR3 extends over 15 amino acids. Per the germline V gene, CDR1 is SGDLS and CDR2 is YYNGEE. The CDR3 protein is CASSAETGGSPRLFF. The CDR3 DNA sequence: TGTGCCAGCAGCGCCGAAACAGGGGGCTCCCCTCGACTGTTTTTT.

This chain links TRBV7-2 with TRBJ1-4; D ambiguous. Germline-derived CDR1 and CDR2 are SGHTA and FQGNSA. V gave up 5 bases and J gave up 2 bases, with 12 bases separating them. The CDR3 contains 15 residues. As DNA, the CDR3 is TGTGCCAGCAGCGTATCAGGAGCCACTAATGAAAAACTGTTTTTT. Translating gives CASSVSGATNEKLFF.

This sequence joins TRBV28 and TRBJ2-7, with D perhaps TRBD1 (8 bases). The CDR3 is made up of 14 amino acids. Germline values: CDR1 MDHEN, CDR2 SYDVKM. V lost 7 bases and J lost 2, with 15 bases in between. CDR3 sequence: CASTQGGGPYEQYF. CDR3 DNA sequence: TGTGCCAGCACACAGGGGGGGGGTCCCTACGAGCAGTACTTC. The variable domain in full, with the rest retrieved from reference TRBV28 and TRBJ2-7, is DVKVTQSSRYLVKRTGEKVFLECVQDMDHENMFWYRQDPGLGLRLIYFSYDVKMKEKGDIPEGYSVSREKKERFSLILESASTNQTSMYLCASTQGGGPYEQYFGPGTRLTVT.

This sequence joins TRBV28 and TRBJ1-1; possible D gene TRBD1, 6 bases. CDR3 length equals 16 residues. V lost 2 bases, J lost 2 bases, and 15 bases lay in between. The germline V gene has CDR1 MDHEN and CDR2 SYDVKM. CDR3 residues: CASSLRETGTNTEAFF. As DNA, the CDR3 is TGTGCCAGCAGTTTAAGGGAGACAGGAACCAACACTGAAGCTTTCTTT.

The J gene is TRBJ2-7, the V gene TRBV7-2, with D possibly matching TRBD2 (6 bases). Trimming stripped 5 bases from V and 6 bases from J, with 17 bases between. From germline, CDR1 is SGHTA and CDR2 FQGNSA. The CDR3 consists of 14 residues. The CDR3 spells CASSPTGLLGEQYF. As DNA, the CDR3 is TGTGCCAGCAGCCCCACGGGACTTCTAGGCGAGCAGTACTTC.

V is TRBV10-3 and J is TRBJ1-6, with 8 bases matching TRBD1. After removal of 8 bases from V and 5 bases from J, the junction contained 11 bases not matched to a gene. CDR1 ENHRY and CDR2 SYGVKD come from the germline V gene. CDR3 length: 16 residues. CDR3 DNA: TGTGCCATCGGAACAGGACAGGGAGGAAATAATTCACCCCTCCACTTT. Protein sequence: CAIGTGQGGNNSPLHF.

This rearrangement joins TRBV3-1 (or the pseudogene TRBV3-2) to TRBJ2-2; weak D call: TRBD2 (6 bases). V lost 3 bases and J lost 8, with 13 bases in between. CDR3 length: 14 amino acids. Per the germline V gene, CDR1 is LGHDT and CDR2 is YNNKEL (reference sequence). The DNA for the CDR3 is TGTGCCAGCAGCCAGCTACAGGAGGGAGGGGAGCTGTTTTTT. Encoded protein: CASSQLQEGGELFF.

This rearrangement joins TRBV11-2 to TRBJ2-7, with 8 positions matching TRBD1. Trimming cost V 1 base and J 5 bases; bases outside gene matches: 10. CDR1 is SGHAT, CDR2 FQNNGV, per germline. The CDR3 is made up of 16 amino acids. The CDR3 DNA follows: TGTGCCAGCAGCTTAGGAACAGGGGGAAGTGGTCACGAGCAGTACGTC. Translated, it gives CASSLGTGGSGHEQYV.

The gene calls are TRBV5-4 and TRBJ2-2; 9 positions match TRBD1. Germline-derived CDR1 and CDR2 are SGHNT and YYREEE (reference sequence). V shed 0 bases and J 1 base; nucleotides not matched to a gene: 4. This CDR3 spans 17 amino acids. The CDR3 loop reads CASSLGGQGRNTGELFF. The CDR3 DNA sequence: TGTGCCAGCAGCTTGGGGGGACAGGGTAGGAACACCGGGGAGCTGTTTTTT.

This chain joins TRBV11-2 and TRBJ2-6; no firm D call. V lost 5 bases to trimming and J lost 4 bases, with 12 bases between them. CDR1 and CDR2 from the germline V gene are SGHAT and FQNNGV. The CDR3 consists of 15 residues. CDR3 nucleotides: TGTGCCAGCAGCGTTCAGGTTACCGGGGCCAACGTCCTGACTTTC. Translation: CASSVQVTGANVLTF. Complete variable domain (other parts from reference TRBV11-2 and TRBJ2-6): EAGVAQSPRYKIIEKRQSVAFWCNPISGHATLYWYQQILGQGPKLLIQFQNNGVVDDSQLPKDRFSAERLKGVDSTLKIQPAKLEDSAVYLCASSVQVTGANVLTFGAGSRLTVL.

The chain joins TRBV12-3 or TRBV12-4 to TRBJ1-5; the D is unclear. CDR3 length: 12 amino acids. The germline V and J ends were trimmed by 5 bases and 3 bases, with 5 bases remaining between them. The CDR3 sequence is CASSRDNQPQHF. CDR3 coding DNA: TGTGCCAGCAGTAGGGACAATCAGCCCCAGCATTTT.

In this sample, this clone turned up once. The chain couples TRBV7-2 to TRBJ2-3; 10 nucleotides match TRBD1. The CDR3 length is 16 residues. In germline, CDR1 is SGHTA, CDR2 FQGNSA. V shed 2 bases, J shed 4 bases, and the junction held 6 bases outside the gene matches. The CDR3 bases are TGTGCCAGCAGCTTAACCTTGACAGGGGGCGCAGATACGCAGTATTTT. It specifies CASSLTLTGGADTQYF.

V gene TRBV6-5 combines with J gene TRBJ2-1; D is unresolved. V was clipped by 7 bases and J by 5 bases, with 6 bases between them. Germline V gene data show CDR1 as MNHEY and CDR2 as SVGAGI. This CDR3 spans 11 amino acids. CDR3 DNA: TGTGCCAGCACCCTCAACAATGAGCAGTTCTTC. It encodes CASTLNNEQFF.

The chain uses TRBV6-5 and TRBJ1-2; 10 nucleotides match TRBD1. Germline V gene sequence: CDR1 MNHEY, CDR2 SVGAGI. V shed 6 bases, J shed 3 bases, and the junction held 7 bases outside the gene matches. The CDR3 length is 15 residues. The CDR3 loop is CASSRDRGGYYGYTF. The CDR3 DNA sequence: TGTGCCAGCAGCCGGGACAGGGGAGGCTACTATGGCTACACCTTC.

The V and J genes are TRBV28 and TRBJ2-3; 13 bases are shared with TRBD2. The CDR3 totals 14 residues. Germline assignment: CDR1 MDHEN and CDR2 SYDVKM. Trimming cost V 10 bases and J 3 bases; bases outside gene matches: 4. The CDR3 nucleotides are TGTGCCACCTTACTAGCGGGAGGGACAGATACGCAGTATTTT. Its protein product is CATLLAGGTDTQYF.

The V and J genes are TRBV5-6 and TRBJ1-3; a possible D gene is TRBD1 (6 bases). Germline-derived CDR1 and CDR2 are SGHDT and YYEEEE. The CDR3 has 15 residues. Trimming pared 4 bases from V and 3 bases from J, leaving 14 bases between. In nucleotides, the CDR3 is TGTGCCAGCAGCCTCGGACAGCATAATGGAAACACCATATATTTT. Its translation is CASSLGQHNGNTIYF.

This clone has a single count. The CDR3 sequence: CATSRDGSGNQPQHF. For the CDR3, the DNA is TGTGCCACCAGCAGAGACGGGTCTGGCAATCAGCCCCAGCATTTT. V gene TRBV15 combines with J gene TRBJ1-5; no clear D gene. The CDR3 is 15 residues long. Germline V gene lookup returns CDR1 LNHNV and CDR2 YYDKDF (reference sequence). V was trimmed by 0 bases and J by 2 bases, leaving 8 bases between them. The entire variable domain, with the rest obtained from reference TRBV15 and TRBJ1-5, is as follows: DAMVIQNPRYQVTQFGKPVTLSCSQTLNHNVMYWYQQKSSQAPKLLFHYYDKDFNNEADTPDNFQSRRPNTSFCFLDIRSPGLGDTAMYLCATSRDGSGNQPQHFGDGTRLSIL.

The genes are TRBV6-5 and TRBJ1-1; 9 bases agree with TRBD1. CDR3 length: 14 amino acids. Losses at the gene ends were 7 bases for V and 4 bases for J; bases not matched to a gene: 7. Germline loops: CDR1 MNHEY, CDR2 SVGAGI. The CDR3 reads CASIRQGGPTEAFF. In DNA, the CDR3 is TGTGCCAGCATACGACAGGGGGGGCCCACTGAAGCTTTCTTT.

The chain is built from TRBV6-6 and TRBJ2-3, with 11 nucleotides matching TRBD2. The CDR3 length is 15 residues. Trimming took 8 bases from V and 4 from J; bases not matched to a gene: 8. CDR1 and CDR2 from the germline V gene are MNHNY and SVGAGI (reference sequence). CDR3 in amino acids: CASARATSGADTQYF. In DNA form, the CDR3 reads TGTGCCAGCGCCCGGGCGACTAGCGGGGCAGATACGCAGTATTTT.

The V and J genes are TRBV28 and TRBJ1-2, with TRBD1 identical over 8 bases. The CDR3 extends over 14 amino acids. Germline V lookup: CDR1 MDHEN, CDR2 SYDVKM. The ends lost 5 bases at V and 8 bases at J; junction bases unmatched: 10. This CDR3 reads CASSPGQATWGYTF. Here the CDR3 DNA reads TGTGCCAGCAGTCCGGGACAGGCGACTTGGGGCTACACCTTC.

The rearrangement uses TRBV5-8 and TRBJ2-5; 7 bases align to TRBD1. The CDR3 spans 14 residues. Germline lookup yields CDR1 SGHTS and CDR2 YDEGEE. V shed 2 bases, J shed 2 bases, and the junction held 3 bases outside the gene matches. This CDR3 is CASSFGQAQETQYF. In nucleotides, the CDR3 is TGTGCCAGCAGCTTCGGACAGGCACAAGAGACCCAGTACTTC.

The V gene is TRBV7-8, the J gene TRBJ1-1, with a weak D call TRBD1 (5 bases). CDR3 length: 13 residues. V dropped 5 bases and J dropped 8 bases, with 15 bases sitting between them. The germline gives CDR1 SGHVS, CDR2 FQNEAQ. CDR3 amino acids: CASSVPGQREAFF. DNA of the CDR3: TGTGCCAGCAGCGTGCCTGGACAAAGAGAAGCTTTCTTT.

The chain combines TRBV10-1 with TRBJ1-1; maybe TRBD1 (6 bases). V lost 7 bases, J lost 1 base, and 10 bases lay in between. The germline V gene has CDR1 WNHNN and CDR2 SYGVQD (reference sequence). The CDR3 contains 13 residues. The CDR3 is CASTSTGNTEAFF. CDR3 DNA sequence: TGCGCCAGCACCTCGACAGGGAACACTGAAGCTTTCTTT.

There are a few counts of this clone. The V gene is TRBV28, the J gene TRBJ2-2, with D perhaps matching TRBD2 (5 bases). With 8 bases removed from V and 5 bases from J, the gap between germline ends came to 21 bases. The CDR3 has 16 amino acids. Germline CDR1 is MDHEN and CDR2 is SYDVKM. The chain's CDR3 is CASGWVGSPGTGELFF. The CDR3 coding sequence is TGTGCCAGCGGGTGGGTTGGCTCCCCGGGGACCGGGGAGCTGTTTTTT.

This rearrangement joins TRBV6-5 to TRBJ1-4; no firm D call. The V and J ends lost 2 bases and 6 bases respectively, with 16 bases between them. The CDR3 is made up of 16 amino acids. Germline CDR1 and CDR2: MNHEY and SVGAGI. The CDR3 protein is CASSYSLSLAYEKLFF. The CDR3 DNA follows: TGTGCCAGCAGTTACAGTCTTTCTCTAGCTTATGAAAAACTGTTTTTT.